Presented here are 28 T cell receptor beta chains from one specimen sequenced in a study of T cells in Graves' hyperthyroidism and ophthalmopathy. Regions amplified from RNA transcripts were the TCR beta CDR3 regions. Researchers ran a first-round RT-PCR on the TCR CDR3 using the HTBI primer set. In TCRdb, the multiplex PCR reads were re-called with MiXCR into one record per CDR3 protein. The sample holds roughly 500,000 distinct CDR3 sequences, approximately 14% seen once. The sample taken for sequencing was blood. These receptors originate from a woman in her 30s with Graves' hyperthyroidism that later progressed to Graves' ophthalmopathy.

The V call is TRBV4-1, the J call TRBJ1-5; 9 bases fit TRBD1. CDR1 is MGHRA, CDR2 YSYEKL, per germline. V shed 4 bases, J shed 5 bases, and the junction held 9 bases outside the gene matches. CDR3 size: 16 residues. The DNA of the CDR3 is TGCGCCAGCAGCCTTACCGGGACAGGGCGTCATCAGCCCCAGCATTTT. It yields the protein CASSLTGTGRHQPQHF.

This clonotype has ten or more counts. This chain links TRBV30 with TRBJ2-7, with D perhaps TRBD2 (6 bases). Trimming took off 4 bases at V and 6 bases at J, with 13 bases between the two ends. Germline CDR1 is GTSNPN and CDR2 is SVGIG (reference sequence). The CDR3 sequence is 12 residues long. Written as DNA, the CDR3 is TGTGCCTGGAACGTGCTCGGGGGCGAGCAGTACTTC. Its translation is CAWNVLGGEQYF. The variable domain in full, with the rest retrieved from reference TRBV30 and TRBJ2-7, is SQTIHQWPATLVQPVGSPLSLECTVEGTSNPNLYWYRQAAGRGLQLLFYSVGIGQISSEVPQNLSASRPQDRQFILSSKKLLLSDSGFYLCAWNVLGGEQYFGPGTRLTVT.

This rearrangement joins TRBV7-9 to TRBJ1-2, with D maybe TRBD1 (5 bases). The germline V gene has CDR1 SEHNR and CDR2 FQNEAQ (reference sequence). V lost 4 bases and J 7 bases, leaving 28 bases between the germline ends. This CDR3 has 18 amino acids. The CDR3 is CASSSRGETQKRYCGYTF. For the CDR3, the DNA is TGTGCCAGCAGCTCCAGAGGGGAGACCCAGAAGAGGTACTGTGGCTACACCTTC.

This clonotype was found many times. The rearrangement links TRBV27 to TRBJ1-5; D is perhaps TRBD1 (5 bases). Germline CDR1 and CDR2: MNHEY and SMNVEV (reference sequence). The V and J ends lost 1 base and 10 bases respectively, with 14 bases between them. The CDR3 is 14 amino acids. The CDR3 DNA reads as TGTGCCAGCAGTTTATACGGGGGAGGCCGTCCCCAGCATTTT. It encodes CASSLYGGGRPQHF.

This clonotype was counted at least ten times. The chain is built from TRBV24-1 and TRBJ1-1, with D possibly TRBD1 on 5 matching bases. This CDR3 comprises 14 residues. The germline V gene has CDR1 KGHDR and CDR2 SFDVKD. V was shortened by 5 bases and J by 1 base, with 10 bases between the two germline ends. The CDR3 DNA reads TGTGCCACCAGTGGCGAGGGGACGAACACTGAAGCTTTCTTT. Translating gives CATSGEGTNTEAFF.

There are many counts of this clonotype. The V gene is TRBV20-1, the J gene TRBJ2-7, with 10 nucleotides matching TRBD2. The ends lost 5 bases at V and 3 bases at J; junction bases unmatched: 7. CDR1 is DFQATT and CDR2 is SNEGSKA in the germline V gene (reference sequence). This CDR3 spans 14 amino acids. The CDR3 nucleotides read TGCAGTGCTTTCGGACTAGCGGAGAACTACGAGCAGTACTTC. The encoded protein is CSAFGLAENYEQYF.

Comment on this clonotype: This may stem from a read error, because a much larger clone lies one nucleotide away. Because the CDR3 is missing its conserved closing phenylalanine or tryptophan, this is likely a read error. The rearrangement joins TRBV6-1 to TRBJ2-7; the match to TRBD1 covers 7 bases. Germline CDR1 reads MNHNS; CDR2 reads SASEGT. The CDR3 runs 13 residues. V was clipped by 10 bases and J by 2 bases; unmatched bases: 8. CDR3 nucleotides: TGTGCCACCCGACAGGGTGGGCCCTACGAGCAGTACTCC. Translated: CATRQGGPYEQYS.

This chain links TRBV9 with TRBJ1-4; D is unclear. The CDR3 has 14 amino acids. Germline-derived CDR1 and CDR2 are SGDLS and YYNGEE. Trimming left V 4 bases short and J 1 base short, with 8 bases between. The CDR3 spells CASSQPGTNEKLFF. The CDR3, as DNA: TGTGCCAGCAGCCAACCGGGAACTAATGAAAAACTGTTTTTT.

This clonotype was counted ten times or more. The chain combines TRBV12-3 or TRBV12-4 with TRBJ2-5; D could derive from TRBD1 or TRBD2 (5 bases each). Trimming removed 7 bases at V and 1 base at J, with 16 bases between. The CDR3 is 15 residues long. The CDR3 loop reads CASTQSGTAQETQYF. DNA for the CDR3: TGTGCCAGCACCCAATCCGGGACGGCCCAAGAGACCCAGTACTTC.

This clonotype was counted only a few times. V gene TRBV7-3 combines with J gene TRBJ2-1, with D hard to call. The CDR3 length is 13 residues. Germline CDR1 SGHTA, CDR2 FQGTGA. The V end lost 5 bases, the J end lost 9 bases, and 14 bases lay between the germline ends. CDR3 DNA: TGTGCCAGCAGCGCGCCCTCGCTTAGTGAGCAGTTCTTC. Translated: CASSAPSLSEQFF.

The CDR3 protein is CASSPAHISAPAWETQYF. The CDR3 DNA sequence: TGTGCCAGCAGCCCTGCTCACATCTCTGCCCCAGCGTGGGAGACCCAGTACTTC. J is TRBJ2-5 and V is TRBV13, with D uncertain. Germline lookup yields CDR1 PRHDT and CDR2 FYEKMQ (reference sequence). The CDR3 extends over 18 amino acids. V was shortened by 5 bases and J by 5 bases, with 27 bases between the two germline ends.

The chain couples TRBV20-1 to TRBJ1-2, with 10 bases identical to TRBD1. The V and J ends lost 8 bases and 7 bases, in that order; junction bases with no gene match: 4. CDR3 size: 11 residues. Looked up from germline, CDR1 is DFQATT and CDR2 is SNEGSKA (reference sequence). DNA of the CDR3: TGCAGTTCGGACAGGGGGGTTGGCTACACCTTC. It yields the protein CSSDRGVGYTF.

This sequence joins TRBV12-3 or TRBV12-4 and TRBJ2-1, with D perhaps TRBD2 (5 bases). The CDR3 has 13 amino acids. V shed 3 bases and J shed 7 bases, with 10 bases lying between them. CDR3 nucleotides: TGTGCCAGCAGTTTGGGGAGAATGAATGAGCAGTTCTTC. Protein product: CASSLGRMNEQFF.

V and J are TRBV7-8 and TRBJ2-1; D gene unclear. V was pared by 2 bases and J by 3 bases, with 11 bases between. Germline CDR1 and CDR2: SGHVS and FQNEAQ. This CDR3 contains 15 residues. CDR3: CASSLSTSNYNEQFF. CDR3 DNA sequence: TGTGCCAGCAGCTTAAGTACAAGCAACTACAATGAGCAGTTCTTC.

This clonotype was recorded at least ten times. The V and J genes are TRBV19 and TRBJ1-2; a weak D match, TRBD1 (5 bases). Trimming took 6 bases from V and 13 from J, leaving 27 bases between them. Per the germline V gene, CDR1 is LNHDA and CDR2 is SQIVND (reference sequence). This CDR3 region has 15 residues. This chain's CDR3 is CASSHNHQGGTFLTF. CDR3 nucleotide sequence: TGTGCCAGTAGCCACAATCATCAGGGTGGAACCTTCCTCACCTTC. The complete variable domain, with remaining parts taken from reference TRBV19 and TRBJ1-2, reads DGGITQSPKYLFRKEGQNVTLSCEQNLNHDAMYWYRQDPGQGLRLIYYSQIVNDFQKGDIAEGYSVSREKKESFPLTVTSAQKNPTAFYLCASSHNHQGGTFLTFGSGTRLTVV.

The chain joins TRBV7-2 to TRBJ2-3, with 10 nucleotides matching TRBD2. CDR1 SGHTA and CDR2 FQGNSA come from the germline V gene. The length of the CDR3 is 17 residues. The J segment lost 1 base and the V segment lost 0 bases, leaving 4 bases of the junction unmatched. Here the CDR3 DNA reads TGTGCCAGCAGCTTAGCGCCTAGCGGGAGTGGCACAGATACGCAGTATTTT. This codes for CASSLAPSGSGTDTQYF.

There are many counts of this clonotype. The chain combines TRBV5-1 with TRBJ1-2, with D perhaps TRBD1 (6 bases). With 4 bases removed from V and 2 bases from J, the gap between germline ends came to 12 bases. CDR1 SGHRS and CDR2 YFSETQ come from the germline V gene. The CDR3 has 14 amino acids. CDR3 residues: CASSRDNQNYGYTF. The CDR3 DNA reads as TGCGCCAGCAGCCGGGACAACCAGAACTATGGCTACACCTTC.

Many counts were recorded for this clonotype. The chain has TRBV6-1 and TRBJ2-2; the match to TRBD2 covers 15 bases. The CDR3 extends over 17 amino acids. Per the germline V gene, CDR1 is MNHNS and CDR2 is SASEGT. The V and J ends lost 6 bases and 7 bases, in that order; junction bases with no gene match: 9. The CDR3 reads CASSPGLAGGRGGELFF. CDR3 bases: TGTGCCAGCAGCCCAGGACTAGCGGGAGGGCGAGGCGGGGAGCTGTTTTTT.

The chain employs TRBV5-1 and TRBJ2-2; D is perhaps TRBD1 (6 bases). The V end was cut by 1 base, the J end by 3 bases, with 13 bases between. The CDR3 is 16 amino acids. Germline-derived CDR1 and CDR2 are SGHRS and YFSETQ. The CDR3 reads CASSLTGTLYTGELFF. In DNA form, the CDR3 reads TGCGCCAGCAGCTTGACAGGGACCCTCTACACCGGGGAGCTGTTTTTT.

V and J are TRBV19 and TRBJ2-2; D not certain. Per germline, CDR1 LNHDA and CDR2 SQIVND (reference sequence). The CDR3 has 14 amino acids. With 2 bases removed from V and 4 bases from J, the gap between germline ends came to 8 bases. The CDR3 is CASSITRSTGELFF. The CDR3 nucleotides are TGTGCCAGTAGTATAACAAGAAGCACCGGGGAGCTGTTTTTT. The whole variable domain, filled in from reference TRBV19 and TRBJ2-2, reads DGGITQSPKYLFRKEGQNVTLSCEQNLNHDAMYWYRQDPGQGLRLIYYSQIVNDFQKGDIAEGYSVSREKKESFPLTVTSAQKNPTAFYLCASSITRSTGELFFGEGSRLTVL.

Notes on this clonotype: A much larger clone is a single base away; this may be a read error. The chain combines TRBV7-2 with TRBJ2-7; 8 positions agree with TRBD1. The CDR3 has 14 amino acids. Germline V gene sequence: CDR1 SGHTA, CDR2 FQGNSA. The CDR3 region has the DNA TGTGTCAGCAGCTTAGATCGGACAGGGAGCGAGCAGTACTTC. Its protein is CVSSLDRTGSEQYF. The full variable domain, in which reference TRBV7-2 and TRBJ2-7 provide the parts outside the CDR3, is GAGVSQSPSNKVTEKGKDVELRCDPISGHTALYWYRQSLGQGLEFLIYFQGNSAPDKSGLPSDRFSAERTGGSVSTLTIQRTQQEDSAVYLCVSSLDRTGSEQYFGPGTRLTVT.

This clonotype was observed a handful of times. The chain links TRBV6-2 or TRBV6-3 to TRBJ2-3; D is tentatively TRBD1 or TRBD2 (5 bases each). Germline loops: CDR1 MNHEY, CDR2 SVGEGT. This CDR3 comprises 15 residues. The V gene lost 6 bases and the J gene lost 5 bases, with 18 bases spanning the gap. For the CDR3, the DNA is TGTGCCAGCAGCCGAACGGGACGCCTTCTAGATACGCAGTATTTT. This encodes CASSRTGRLLDTQYF.

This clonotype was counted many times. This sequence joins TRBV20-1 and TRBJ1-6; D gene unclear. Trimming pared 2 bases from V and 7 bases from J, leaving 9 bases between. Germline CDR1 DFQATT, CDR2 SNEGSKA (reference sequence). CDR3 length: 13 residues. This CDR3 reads CSARPRPNSPLHF. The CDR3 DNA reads TGCAGTGCTAGACCCCGACCCAATTCACCCCTCCACTTT.

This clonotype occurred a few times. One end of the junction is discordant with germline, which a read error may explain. CDR3 sequence: CASSGGGFGQPRHF. The CDR3 region has the DNA TGTGCCAGCAGTGGGGGGGGATTTGGGCAGCCCCGGCATTTT. The V call is TRBV27, the J call TRBJ1-5, with D possibly being TRBD1 (5 bases). Germline lookup yields CDR1 MNHEY and CDR2 SMNVEV (reference sequence). CDR3 size: 14 residues.

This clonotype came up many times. CDR3 in amino acids: CASSWTQAYEQYF. The CDR3 region has the DNA TGTGCCAGCAGTTGGACACAGGCCTACGAGCAGTACTTC. This chain joins TRBV14 and TRBJ2-7; D perhaps matches TRBD1 (5 bases). V dropped 6 bases and J dropped 2 bases, with 11 bases sitting between them. CDR3 length equals 13 residues. Germline CDR1 is SGHDN and CDR2 is FVKESK.

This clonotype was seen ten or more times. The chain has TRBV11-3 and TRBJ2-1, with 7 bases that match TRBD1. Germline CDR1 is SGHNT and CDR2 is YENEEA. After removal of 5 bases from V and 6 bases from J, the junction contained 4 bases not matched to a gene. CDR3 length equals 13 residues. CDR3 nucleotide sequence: TGTGCCAGCAGCCAAGGGACAGTCAATGAGCAGTTCTTC. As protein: CASSQGTVNEQFF.

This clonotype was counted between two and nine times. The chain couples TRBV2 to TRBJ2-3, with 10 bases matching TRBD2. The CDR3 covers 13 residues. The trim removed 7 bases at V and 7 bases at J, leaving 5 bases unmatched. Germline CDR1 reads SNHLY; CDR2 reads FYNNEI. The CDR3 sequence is CASTLAGSYTQYF. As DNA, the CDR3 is TGTGCCAGCACACTAGCGGGAAGTTATACGCAGTATTTT.

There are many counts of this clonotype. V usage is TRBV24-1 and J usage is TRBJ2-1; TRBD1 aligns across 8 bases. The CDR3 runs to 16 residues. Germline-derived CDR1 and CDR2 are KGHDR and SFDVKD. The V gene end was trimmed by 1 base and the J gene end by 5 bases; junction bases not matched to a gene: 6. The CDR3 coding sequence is TGTGCCACCAGTGATTTTGCCCAGGGGGCGGACAATGAGCAGTTCTTC. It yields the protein CATSDFAQGADNEQFF.